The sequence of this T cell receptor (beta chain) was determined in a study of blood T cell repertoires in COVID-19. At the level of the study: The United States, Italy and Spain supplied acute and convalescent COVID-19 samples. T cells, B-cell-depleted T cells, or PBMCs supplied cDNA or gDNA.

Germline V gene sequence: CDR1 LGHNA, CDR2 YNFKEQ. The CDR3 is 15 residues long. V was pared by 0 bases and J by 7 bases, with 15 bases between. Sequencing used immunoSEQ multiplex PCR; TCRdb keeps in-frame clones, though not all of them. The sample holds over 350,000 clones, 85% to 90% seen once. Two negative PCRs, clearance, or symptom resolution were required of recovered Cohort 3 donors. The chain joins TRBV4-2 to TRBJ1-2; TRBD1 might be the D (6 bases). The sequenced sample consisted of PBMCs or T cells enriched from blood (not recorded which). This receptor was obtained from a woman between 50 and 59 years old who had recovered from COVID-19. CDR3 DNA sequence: TGTGCCAGCAGCCAAGAACAGGGTTTTATTGTTGGCTACACCTTC. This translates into CASSQEQGFIVGYTF.